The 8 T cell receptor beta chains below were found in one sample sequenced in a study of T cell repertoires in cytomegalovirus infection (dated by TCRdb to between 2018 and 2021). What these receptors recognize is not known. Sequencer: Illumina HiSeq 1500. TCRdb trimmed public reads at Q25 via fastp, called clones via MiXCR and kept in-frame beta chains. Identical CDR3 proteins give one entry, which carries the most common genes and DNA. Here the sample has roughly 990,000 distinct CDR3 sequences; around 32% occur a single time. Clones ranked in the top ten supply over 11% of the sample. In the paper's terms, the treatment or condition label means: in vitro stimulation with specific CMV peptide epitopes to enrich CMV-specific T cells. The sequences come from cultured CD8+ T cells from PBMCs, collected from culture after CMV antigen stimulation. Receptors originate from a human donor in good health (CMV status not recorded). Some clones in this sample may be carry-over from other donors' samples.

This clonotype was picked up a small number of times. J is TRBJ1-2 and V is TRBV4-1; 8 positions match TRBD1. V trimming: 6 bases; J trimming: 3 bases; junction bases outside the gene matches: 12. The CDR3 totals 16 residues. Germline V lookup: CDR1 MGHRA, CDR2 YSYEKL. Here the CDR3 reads CASSPGQGGFYYGYTF. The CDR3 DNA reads TGCGCCAGCAGTCCTGGACAGGGAGGTTTTTACTATGGCTACACCTTC.

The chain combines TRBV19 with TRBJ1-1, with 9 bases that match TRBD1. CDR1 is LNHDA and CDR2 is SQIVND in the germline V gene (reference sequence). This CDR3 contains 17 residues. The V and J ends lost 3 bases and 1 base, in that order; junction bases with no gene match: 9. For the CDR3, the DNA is TGTGCCAGTAGTATCCCCGGGACAGGGTACCAGAACACTGAAGCTTTCTTT. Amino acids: CASSIPGTGYQNTEAFF.

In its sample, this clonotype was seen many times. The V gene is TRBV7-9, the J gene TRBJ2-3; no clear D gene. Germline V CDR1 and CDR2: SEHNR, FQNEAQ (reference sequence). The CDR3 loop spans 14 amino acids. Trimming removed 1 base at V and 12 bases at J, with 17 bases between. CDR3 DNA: TGTGCCAGCAGCTTAGACAGTATAAGATCACCCCAGTATTTT. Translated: CASSLDSIRSPQYF.

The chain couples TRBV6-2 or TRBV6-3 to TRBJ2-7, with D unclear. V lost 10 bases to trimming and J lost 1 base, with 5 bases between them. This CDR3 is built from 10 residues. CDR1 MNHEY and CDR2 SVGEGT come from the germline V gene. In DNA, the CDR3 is TGTGCCATAGGGTCCTACGAGCAGTACTTC. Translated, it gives CAIGSYEQYF.

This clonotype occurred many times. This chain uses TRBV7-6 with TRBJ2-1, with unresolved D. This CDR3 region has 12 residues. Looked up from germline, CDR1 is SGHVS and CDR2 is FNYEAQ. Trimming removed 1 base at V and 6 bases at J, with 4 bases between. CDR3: CASSLGFNEQFF. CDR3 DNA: TGTGCCAGCAGCTTAGGATTCAATGAGCAGTTCTTC. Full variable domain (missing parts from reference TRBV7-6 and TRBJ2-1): GAGVSQSPRYKVTKRGQDVALRCDPISGHVSLYWYRQALGQGPEFLTYFNYEAQQDKSGLPNDRFSAERPEGSISTLTIQRTEQRDSAMYRCASSLGFNEQFFGPGTRLTVL.

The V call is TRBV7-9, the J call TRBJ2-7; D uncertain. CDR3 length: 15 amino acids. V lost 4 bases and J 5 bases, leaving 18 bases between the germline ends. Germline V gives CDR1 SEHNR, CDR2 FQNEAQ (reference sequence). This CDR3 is CASSSAWEKIDEQYF. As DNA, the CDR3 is TGTGCCAGCAGCTCGGCTTGGGAAAAGATCGACGAGCAGTACTTC. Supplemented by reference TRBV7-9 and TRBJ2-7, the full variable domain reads DTGVSQNPRHKITKRGQNVTFRCDPISEHNRLYWYRQTLGQGPEFLTYFQNEAQLEKSRLLSDRFSAERPKGSFSTLEIQRTEQGDSAMYLCASSSAWEKIDEQYFGPGTRLTVT.

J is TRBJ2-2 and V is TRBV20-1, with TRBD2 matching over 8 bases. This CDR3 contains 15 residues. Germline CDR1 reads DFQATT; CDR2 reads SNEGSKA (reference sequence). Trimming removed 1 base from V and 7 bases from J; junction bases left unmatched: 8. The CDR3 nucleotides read TGCAGTGCTAGAGGGCTAGCGGGTAATGGCGGGGAGCTGTTTTTT. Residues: CSARGLAGNGGELFF.

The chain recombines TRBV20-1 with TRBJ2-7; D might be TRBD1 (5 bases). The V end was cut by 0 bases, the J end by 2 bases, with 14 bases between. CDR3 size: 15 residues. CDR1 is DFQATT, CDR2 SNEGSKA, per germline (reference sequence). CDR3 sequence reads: CSARDLNRSTYEQYV. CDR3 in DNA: TGCAGTGCTAGAGATCTTAACAGGTCCACCTACGAGCAGTACGTC.